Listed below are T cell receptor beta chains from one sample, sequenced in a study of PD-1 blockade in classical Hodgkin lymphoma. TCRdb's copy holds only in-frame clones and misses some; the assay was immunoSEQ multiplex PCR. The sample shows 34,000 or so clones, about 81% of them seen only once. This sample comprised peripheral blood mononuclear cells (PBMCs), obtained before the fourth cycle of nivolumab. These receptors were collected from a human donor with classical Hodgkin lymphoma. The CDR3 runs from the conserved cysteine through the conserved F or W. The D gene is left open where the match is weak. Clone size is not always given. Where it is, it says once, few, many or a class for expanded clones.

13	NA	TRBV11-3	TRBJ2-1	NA	CASSLLQTSEQFF	TGTGCCAGCAGCTTACTGCAGACATCTGAGCAGTTCTTC
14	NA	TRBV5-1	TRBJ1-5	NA	CASSWDGRNQPQHF	TGCGCCAGCAGCTGGGACGGCCGCAATCAGCCCCAGCATTTT
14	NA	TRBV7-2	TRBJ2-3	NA	CASSVTGEWNTQYF	TGTGCCAGCAGCGTTACGGGAGAGTGGAATACGCAGTATTTT
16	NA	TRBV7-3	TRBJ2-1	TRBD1	CASSLMGQGEDNEQFF	TGTGCCAGCAGCTTAATGGGACAGGGAGAGGACAATGAGCAGTTCTTC
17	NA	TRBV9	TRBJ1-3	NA	CASSVDVAGSSGNTIYF	TGTGCCAGCAGCGTAGATGTCGCAGGGAGCTCTGGAAACACCATATATTTT
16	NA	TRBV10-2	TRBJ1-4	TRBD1	CASRPTTGATNEKLFF	TGCGCCAGCAGACCTACCACAGGGGCAACTAATGAAAAACTGTTTTTT
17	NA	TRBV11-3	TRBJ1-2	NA	CATHQLDRDTEGYGYTF	TGTGCCACCCACCAACTTGACCGGGACACAGAAGGGTATGGCTACACCTTC
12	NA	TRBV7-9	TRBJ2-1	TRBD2	CASSRLANEQFF	TGTGCCAGCAGCAGACTAGCAAATGAGCAGTTCTTC
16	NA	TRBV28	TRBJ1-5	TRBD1	CASSLWSTGGNQPQHF	TGTGCCAGCAGTTTATGGTCGACAGGGGGCAATCAGCCCCAGCATTTT
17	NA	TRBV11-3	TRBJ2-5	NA	CASSLGGTLSRQETQYF	TGTGCCAGCAGCTTAGGTGGGACACTCAGCAGGCAAGAGACCCAGTACTTC
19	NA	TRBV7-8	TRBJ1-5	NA	CASSLVFHGGAFENQPQHF	TGTGCCAGCAGCTTAGTGTTTCACGGGGGGGCCTTCGAGAATCAGCCCCAGCATTTT
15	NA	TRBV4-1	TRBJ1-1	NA	CASSQVVAVNTEAFF	TGCGCCAGCAGCCAAGTAGTAGCGGTGAACACTGAAGCTTTCTTT
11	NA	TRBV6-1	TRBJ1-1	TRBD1	CASSEGTGASF	TGTGCCAGCAGTGAAGGGACAGGGGCTTCTTTT
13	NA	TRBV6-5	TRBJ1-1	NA	CASSYTGFTEAFF	TGTGCCAGCAGTTATACAGGGTTTACTGAAGCTTTCTTT
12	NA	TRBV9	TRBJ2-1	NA	CASSTQLNEQFF	TGTGCCAGCAGCACTCAGCTAAATGAGCAGTTCTTC
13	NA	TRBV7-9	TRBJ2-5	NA	CASSPRNQETQYF	TGTGCCAGCAGCCCGAGGAATCAAGAGACCCAGTACTTC
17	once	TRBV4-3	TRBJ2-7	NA	CASSPRGQGLIPYEQYF	TGCGCCAGCAGCCCCAGGGGCCAGGGCCTAATTCCCTACGAGCAGTACTTC
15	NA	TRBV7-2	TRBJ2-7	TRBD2	CASSLFPGLAYEQYF	TGTGCCAGCAGCCTTTTTCCGGGACTAGCTTACGAGCAGTACTTC
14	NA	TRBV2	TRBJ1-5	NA	CASSVDRNNQPQHF	TGTGCCAGCAGTGTGGACAGAAACAATCAGCCCCAGCATTTT
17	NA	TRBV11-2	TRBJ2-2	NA	CASSLNHGHPNTGELFF	TGTGCCAGCAGCTTAAATCATGGGCACCCGAACACCGGGGAGCTGTTTTTT
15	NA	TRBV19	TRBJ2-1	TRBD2	CASSRSGSQYNEQFF	TGTGCCAGTAGTAGGAGCGGGAGTCAATACAATGAGCAGTTCTTC
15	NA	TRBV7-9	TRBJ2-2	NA	CASRLGSPRDGELFF	TGTGCCAGCAGGCTAGGGTCCCCCCGGGACGGGGAGCTGTTTTTT
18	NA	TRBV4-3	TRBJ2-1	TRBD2	CASSQGGLAGGGSNEQFF	TGCGCCAGCAGCCAAGGTGGGCTAGCGGGAGGAGGGTCCAATGAGCAGTTCTTC
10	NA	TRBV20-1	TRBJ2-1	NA	CSARSNEQFF	TGCAGTGCTAGATCCAATGAGCAGTTCTTC
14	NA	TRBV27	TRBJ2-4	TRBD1	CASSLTTGINIQYF	TGTGCCAGCAGTTTGACGACAGGGATAAACATTCAGTACTTC
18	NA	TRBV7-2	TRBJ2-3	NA	CASSLARRGALHLDTQYF	TGTGCCAGCAGCTTAGCGCGCAGGGGCGCCTTACACTTAGATACGCAGTATTTT
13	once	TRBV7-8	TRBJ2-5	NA	CASSLDRGETQYF	TGTGCCAGCAGCTTAGATAGAGGGGAGACCCAGTACTTC
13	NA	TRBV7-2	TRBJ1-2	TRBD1	CASSPETGSGYTF	TGTGCCAGCAGCCCCGAGACAGGGAGTGGCTACACCTTC
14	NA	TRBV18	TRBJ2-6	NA	CASSPVNGANVLTF	TGTGCCAGCTCACCGGTGAATGGGGCCAACGTCCTGACTTTC
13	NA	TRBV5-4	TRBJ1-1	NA	CASSLTGPTEAFF	TGTGCCAGCAGCTTGACAGGACCCACTGAAGCTTTCTTT
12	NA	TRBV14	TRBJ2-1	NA	CASRGIDNEQFF	TGTGCCAGCAGGGGGATTGACAATGAGCAGTTCTTC
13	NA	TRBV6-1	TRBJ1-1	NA	CASTEREDTEAFF	TGTGCCAGCACCGAAAGGGAAGACACTGAAGCTTTCTTT
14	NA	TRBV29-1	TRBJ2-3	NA	CSVDHPQGTDTQYF	TGCAGCGTTGACCACCCGCAGGGGACAGATACGCAGTATTTT
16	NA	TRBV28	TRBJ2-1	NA	CASSLTGTGPRNEQFF	TGTGCCAGCAGTTTAACAGGGACGGGACCGAGGAATGAGCAGTTCTTC
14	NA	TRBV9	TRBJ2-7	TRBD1	CASSESGQGGEQYF	TGTGCCAGCAGCGAATCGGGACAGGGTGGCGAGCAGTACTTC
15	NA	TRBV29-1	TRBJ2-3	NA	CSVETGRGFTDTQYF	TGCAGCGTTGAAACCGGAAGGGGGTTCACAGATACGCAGTATTTT
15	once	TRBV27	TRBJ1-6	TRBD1	CASRLTGVHNSPLHF	TGTGCCAGCAGGCTGACAGGGGTACATAATTCACCCCTCCACTTT
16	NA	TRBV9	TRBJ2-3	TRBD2	CASSYRLAGGTDTQYF	TGTGCCAGCAGCTATAGACTAGCGGGGGGGACAGATACGCAGTATTTT
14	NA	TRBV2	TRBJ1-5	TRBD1	CASSAGGDNQPQHF	TGTGCCAGCAGTGCAGGGGGAGACAATCAGCCCCAGCATTTT
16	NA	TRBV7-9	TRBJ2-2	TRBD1	CASSTGGLPNTGELFF	TGTGCCAGCAGCACAGGGGGACTGCCGAACACCGGGGAGCTGTTTTTT
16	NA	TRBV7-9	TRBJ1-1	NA	CASDDRSFLMNTEAFF	TGTGCCAGCGACGACAGATCTTTTTTAATGAACACTGAAGCTTTCTTT
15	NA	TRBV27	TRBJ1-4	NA	CASSLLRQPNEKLFF	TGTGCCAGCAGTTTATTGAGACAGCCTAATGAAAAACTGTTTTTT
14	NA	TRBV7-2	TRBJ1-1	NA	CASSLAATGGEAFF	TGTGCCAGCAGCTTAGCAGCGACAGGAGGTGAAGCTTTCTTT
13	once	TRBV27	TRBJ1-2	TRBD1	CASSFPTGEGYTF	TGTGCCAGCAGTTTCCCGACAGGGGAAGGCTACACCTTC
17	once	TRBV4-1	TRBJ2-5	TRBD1	CASSPRQGRVSQETQYF	TGCGCCAGCAGCCCTCGACAGGGGCGGGTTAGTCAAGAGACCCAGTACTTC
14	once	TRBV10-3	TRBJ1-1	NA	CAITDSGREFEAFF	TGTGCCATCACCGACAGCGGTCGCGAGTTTGAAGCTTTCTTT
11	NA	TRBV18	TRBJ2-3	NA	CASSSTDTQYF	TGTGCCAGCTCTTCCACAGATACGCAGTATTTT
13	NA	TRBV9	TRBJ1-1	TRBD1	CASSSGTGAEAFF	TGTGCCAGCAGCTCCGGGACAGGCGCTGAAGCTTTCTTT